This T cell receptor (beta chain) originates from a study of blood T cell repertoires in COVID-19. Authors' data handling: By means of reference gene primer amplification, nucleated cell counts were estimated. The data were produced by immunoSEQ multiplex PCR, yet TCRdb's version contains in-frame clones alone and is incomplete. The DNA was the basis for D and trimming; V, J and clone size are from that table. The top ten hold about 1.8% of the sample, which has more than 50,000 clones, under 85% seen once. Germline V gene lookup returns CDR1 MNHEY and CDR2 SMNVEV (reference sequence). The V gene end was trimmed by 5 bases and the J gene end by 2 bases; junction bases not matched to a gene: 7. This CDR3 region has 16 residues.

The J gene is TRBJ2-3, the V gene TRBV27, with TRBD2 identical over 10 bases. This TCR was recovered from a woman aged 60-75 years with acute or convalescent COVID-19. Source material: peripheral blood. The DNA of the CDR3 is TGTGCCAGCAGTCCATGGACTAGCGGAATCACAGATACGCAGTATTTT. It yields the protein CASSPWTSGITDTQYF.